This T cell receptor beta chain was sequenced during a study of patients and donors after allogeneic stem cell transplantation (dated by TCRdb to about 2020). The protocol used for the library was RT-PCR. For sequencing, a NextSeq 550 was employed. TCRdb passed the public sequencing reads through fastp at Q25 and MiXCR, retaining productive beta sequences. Entries that share a CDR3 protein sequence are merged under the most common genes and DNA. The sample has 400,000 to 500,000 distinct CDR3 sequences on record, 16% of them singletons. The ten most abundant clones make up roughly 7.2% of the sample. Only a few counts were recorded for this clonotype. Its antigen is not yet known. There are no base qualities to consult, and no much larger clone falls within one base. V is cut by 0 bases and J by 7 bases, and the space between the germline ends is 14 bases. Per the germline V gene, SGHDT is the CDR1 and YYEEEE is the CDR2. From the cysteine through the phenylalanine, the CDR3 covers 14 amino acids. Of the read, only the CDR3 DNA is kept; its 42 bases are in frame from base 1.

Specimen: blood, either unsorted or a sorted T cell fraction (not recorded which). The receptor was isolated from a human donor who was either an allogeneic HSCT recipient or a stem cell or donor lymphocyte infusion donor (not recorded which). It is not recorded whose cells these are; they may come from a transplant donor. The V gene is TRBV5-6 and the J gene is TRBJ2-7; the D segment could be TRBD1, given 5 matching bases. The CDR3 region: CASSLGQIPGEQYF. The nucleotide sequence reads as follows: TGTGCCAGCAGCTTGGGACAGATTCCCGGGGAGCAGTACTTC.